The TCR beta chain described here comes from a study of blood T cell repertoires in COVID-19. As for the study in general: The United States, Italy and Spain provided the acute and convalescent COVID-19 samples. PBMCs, B-cell-depleted T cells, or T cells provided the cDNA or gDNA that made up the material.

Germline CDR1 is LGHDT and CDR2 is YNNKEL (reference sequence). This CDR3 has 15 amino acids. V was trimmed by 1 base and J by 0 bases, leaving 9 bases between them. Authors' analysis steps: Estimates of nucleated cell counts were drawn from the amplification of reference gene primers. Assay: immunoSEQ multiplex PCR; the TCRdb copy retains only in-frame clones and omits some. The DNA was the basis for D and trimming; V, J and clone size are from that table. Of 150,000 or so clones listed, about 85% are singletons. This TCR was sampled from a human donor with acute or convalescent COVID-19. The donor label of this sample is uncertain. The V call is TRBV3-1 (or the pseudogene TRBV3-2), the J call TRBJ1-1, with D possibly being TRBD1 (6 bases). The sample comprised peripheral blood. This chain's CDR3 is CASSQGGQLNTEAFF. DNA for the CDR3: TGTGCCAGCAGCCAAGGGGGGCAGTTGAACACTGAAGCTTTCTTT.